The TCR beta chain described here comes from a study of blood T cell repertoires in COVID-19. Study details: Specimens from acute and convalescent COVID-19 originated in the United States, Italy and Spain. Sample material is recorded as cDNA or gDNA derived from T cells, B-cell-depleted T cells, or PBMCs.

Original processing notes: Counts of nucleated cells, estimated from reference gene primer amplification, were obtained. Method: immunoSEQ multiplex PCR; TCRdb's copy keeps in-frame clones and lacks some. That table furnishes V, J and clone size, whereas the DNA furnished D and trimming. This table holds roughly 200,000 clones, under 90% found once. The CDR3 is made up of 15 amino acids. The V end was cut by 0 bases, the J end by 1 base, with 6 bases between. Germline assignment: CDR1 SGHAT and CDR2 FQNNGV. The origin of this receptor is a woman over 75 with active or convalescent COVID-19. This sequence joins TRBV11-2 and TRBJ2-2, with no clear D. Sequencing input: peripheral blood. In DNA, the CDR3 is TGTGCCAGCAGCTTAGATCAGCGGAACACCGGGGAGCTGTTTTTT. This encodes CASSLDQRNTGELFF. Drawing the rest from reference TRBV11-2 and TRBJ2-2, the complete variable domain is EAGVAQSPRYKIIEKRQSVAFWCNPISGHATLYWYQQILGQGPKLLIQFQNNGVVDDSQLPKDRFSAERLKGVDSTLKIQPAKLEDSAVYLCASSLDQRNTGELFFGEGSRLTVL.